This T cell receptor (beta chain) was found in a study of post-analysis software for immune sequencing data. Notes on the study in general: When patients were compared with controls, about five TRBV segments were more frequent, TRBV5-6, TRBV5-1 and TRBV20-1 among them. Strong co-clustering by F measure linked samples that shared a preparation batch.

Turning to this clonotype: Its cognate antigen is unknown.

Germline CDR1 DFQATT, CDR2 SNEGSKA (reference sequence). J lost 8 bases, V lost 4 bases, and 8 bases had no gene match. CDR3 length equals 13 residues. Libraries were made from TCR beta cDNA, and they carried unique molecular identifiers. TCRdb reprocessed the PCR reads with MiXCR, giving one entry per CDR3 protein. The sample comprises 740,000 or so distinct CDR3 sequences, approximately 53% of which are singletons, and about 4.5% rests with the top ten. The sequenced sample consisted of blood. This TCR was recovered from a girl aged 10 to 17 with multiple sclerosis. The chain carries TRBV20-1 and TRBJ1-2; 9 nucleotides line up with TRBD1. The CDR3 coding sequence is TGCAGTGCTACGGACAGGGGTTCCTTAGGCTACACCTTC. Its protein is CSATDRGSLGYTF.